This T cell receptor beta chain is drawn from a study of preoperative IRX-2 immunotherapy in early breast cancer. The table lists this clone with a count of one. Indicated treatment: preoperative locoregional IRX-2 cytokine immunotherapy. Sequencing was performed with immunoSEQ multiplex PCR; in TCRdb, only in-frame clones are kept and a portion is missing. The data contain about 3,300 clones, roughly three quarters of them seen just once; the ten biggest clones take up approximately 7%. The input for sequencing was tumor tissue, taken after IRX-2 immunotherapy. This clonotype was sampled from a human donor with breast cancer.

As DNA, the CDR3 is TGTGCCAGCAGCCCAGTAACGGGACTGAGGAATGAGCAGTTCTTC. Translation: CASSPVTGLRNEQFF. The chain recombines TRBV7-5 with TRBJ2-1; the table gives TRBD2 as D, unverified against the DNA. TRBV7-5 is tagged as a pseudogene. The CDR3 loop spans 15 amino acids.